Below are 27 T cell receptor beta chains sequenced from a single sample in a study of CD8 T cells in Susac syndrome. The authors reverse transcribed roughly 0.5 to 1 ug RNA with random hexamers. TCRdb passed the immunoSEQ multiplex PCR reads through MiXCR, listing each CDR3 protein once. The table records about 150,000 distinct CDR3 sequences, roughly 94% of them present only once. The material sequenced was CD8+ T cells from PBMCs. The receptors stem from a human donor with multiple sclerosis.

The chain recombines TRBV27 with TRBJ1-5; TRBD1 agrees at 7 bases. V lost 7 bases to trimming and J lost 9 bases; unmatched junction nucleotides: 9. CDR3 length equals 13 residues. Per the germline V gene, CDR1 is MNHEY and CDR2 is SMNVEV (reference sequence). DNA for the CDR3: TGTGCCAGCATCAGGGGGGCCTCCAGGCCCCAGCATTTT. Protein sequence: CASIRGASRPQHF.

V and J are TRBV15 and TRBJ2-1; TRBD2 matches 13 bases. This CDR3 is 16 amino acids long. Germline assignment: CDR1 LNHNV and CDR2 YYDKDF (reference sequence). After removal of 0 bases from V and 7 bases from J, the junction contained 3 bases not matched to a gene. In DNA, the CDR3 is TGTGCCACCAGCAGAGAACTAGCGGGGGGGCCAAATGAGCAGTTCTTC. Protein sequence: CATSRELAGGPNEQFF.

The sample holds one count of this clonotype. J is TRBJ1-5 and V is TRBV30; 8 bases are a match to TRBD1. Germline V gives CDR1 GTSNPN, CDR2 SVGIG (reference sequence). V lost 0 bases to trimming and J lost 0 bases; unmatched junction nucleotides: 7. The CDR3 is 17 amino acids. The DNA for the CDR3 is TGTGCCTGGAGTGTGGGACAGGACTATTATAGCAATCAGCCCCAGCATTTT. Protein: CAWSVGQDYYSNQPQHF.

This clonotype has a single count. The gene calls are TRBV11-2 and TRBJ2-4; the D gene is possibly TRBD1 (6 bases). The length of the CDR3 is 16 residues. Germline CDR1 is SGHAT and CDR2 is FQNNGV. The V end lost 2 bases, the J end lost 0 bases, and 11 bases lay between the germline ends. CDR3 loop: CASSLNRGQAKNIQYF. The CDR3, as DNA: TGTGCCAGCAGCTTAAACCGGGGACAAGCCAAAAACATTCAGTACTTC.

This chain joins TRBV29-1 and TRBJ1-2, with 10 nucleotides matching TRBD1. V trimming: 0 bases; J trimming: 1 base; junction bases outside the gene matches: 5. Per germline, CDR1 SQVTM and CDR2 ANQGSEA. The CDR3 spans 16 residues. CDR3 region: CSVEDWGTGDNYGYTF. In nucleotides, the CDR3 is TGCAGCGTTGAAGATTGGGGGACAGGGGATAACTATGGCTACACCTTC.

On this clonotype: One junction end does not reproduce the germline sequence, and a read error may be involved. The rearrangement links TRBV29-1 to TRBJ2-7; the D gene is possibly TRBD1 (6 bases). The CDR3 loop spans 13 amino acids. The germline gives CDR1 SQVTM, CDR2 ANQGSEA. Here the CDR3 DNA reads TGCAGCGTTGAATTGGACAGACCCTACGAGCAGCACTTC. It specifies CSVELDRPYEQHF.

The V gene is TRBV6-6, the J gene TRBJ1-2; TRBD1 matches 7 bases. The CDR3 is made up of 12 amino acids. The germline gives CDR1 MNHNY, CDR2 SVGAGI (reference sequence). V lost 4 bases to trimming and J lost 7 bases; unmatched junction nucleotides: 3. The CDR3 bases are TGTGCCAGCAGTTCCGACAGGGTTGGCTACACCTTC. Amino acids: CASSSDRVGYTF.

J is TRBJ1-1 and V is TRBV27; no clear D gene. The V gene lost 2 bases and the J gene lost 4 bases, with 8 bases spanning the gap. Germline CDR1 is MNHEY and CDR2 is SMNVEV (reference sequence). This CDR3 comprises 13 residues. CDR3 region: CASSLARPTEAFF. DNA of the CDR3: TGTGCCAGCAGTTTAGCTCGACCCACTGAAGCTTTCTTT.

The gene calls are TRBV12-5 and TRBJ2-3, with TRBD2 as a possible D gene (7 bases). The CDR3 runs 15 residues. CDR1 is LGHNT and CDR2 is FRNRAP in the germline V gene. V lost 6 bases to trimming and J lost 4 bases, with 17 bases between them. The CDR3 loop is CASGSLWGGADTQYF. Here the CDR3 DNA reads TGTGCTAGTGGCTCTCTTTGGGGGGGCGCAGATACGCAGTATTTT.

The genes are TRBV19 and TRBJ1-4; D is unresolved. The CDR3 is 15 amino acids. Germline V CDR1 and CDR2: LNHDA, SQIVND (reference sequence). Trimming pared 7 bases from V and 5 bases from J, leaving 17 bases between. The CDR3 protein is CASNPTPPTNEKLFF. For the CDR3, the DNA is TGTGCCAGTAACCCGACACCACCGACAAATGAAAAACTGTTTTTT.

This rearrangement joins TRBV4-1 to TRBJ2-5, with D unresolved. Trimming removed 1 base at V and 5 bases at J, with 5 bases between. The CDR3 totals 12 residues. CDR1 MGHRA and CDR2 YSYEKL come from the germline V gene. The CDR3: CASSQVEETQYF. In DNA, the CDR3 is TGCGCCAGCAGCCAAGTTGAGGAGACCCAGTACTTC.

This rearrangement joins TRBV12-3 or TRBV12-4 to TRBJ2-3; D remains ambiguous. The CDR3 covers 13 residues. The germline V and J ends were trimmed by 5 bases and 1 base, with 7 bases remaining between them. CDR3 bases: TGTGCCAGCAGTAGGACCCGCACAGATACGCAGTATTTT. Protein sequence: CASSRTRTDTQYF.

This rearrangement joins TRBV10-3 to TRBJ2-5, with D possibly matching TRBD2 (6 bases). Between the trimmed V and J ends, which lost 3 bases and 2 bases, there was a span of 13 bases. This CDR3 spans 15 amino acids. CDR1 and CDR2 (germline): ENHRY, SYGVKD. In DNA form, the CDR3 reads TGTGCCATCAGTGAACGGGACTGGGGGCAAGAGACCCAGTACTTC. It encodes CAISERDWGQETQYF.

This clonotype was counted a single time. The CDR3 here is CASSPSDSNYNSPLHF. The DNA for the CDR3 is TGTGCCAGCAGTCCATCGGACAGCAACTATAATTCACCCCTCCACTTT. The V call is TRBV27, the J call TRBJ1-6; tentatively, D is TRBD1 (6 bases). CDR3 size: 16 residues. Trimming took off 5 bases at V and 3 bases at J, with 14 bases between the two ends. The germline CDR1 and CDR2 sequences are MNHEY and SMNVEV (reference sequence).

This chain uses TRBV29-1 with TRBJ1-5, with TRBD1 matching 7 bases. V was clipped by 2 bases and J by 3 bases; unmatched bases: 7. CDR3 length: 15 residues. Germline V lookup: CDR1 SQVTM, CDR2 ANQGSEA. The CDR3 here is CSVELTGDYNQPQHF. DNA of the CDR3: TGCAGCGTTGAACTTACAGGGGACTACAATCAGCCCCAGCATTTT.

Only one count was recorded for this clonotype. The final CDR3 position lacks the conserved phenylalanine or tryptophan, pointing to a likely read error. The limits of the CDR3 on the DNA are not certain, so only TCRdb's listed CDR3 is given. This sequence joins TRBV23-1 and TRBJ2-6. TRBV23-1 is recorded as an ORF, its role being uncertain. The CDR3 comprises 13 residues, both ends counted. CDR3: CASSQWSARNRTL.

This chain connects TRBV7-8 to TRBJ1-2; weak D call: TRBD1 (6 bases). V lost 5 bases, J lost 2 bases, and 12 bases lay in between. This CDR3 is 14 amino acids long. The germline V gene encodes CDR1 SGHVS and CDR2 FQNEAQ. CDR3 nucleotides: TGTGCCAGCAGCATGCAAGGGGGGAACTATGGCTACACCTTC. It codes for CASSMQGGNYGYTF.

The V gene is TRBV4-3, the J gene TRBJ2-3; no definite D call. The germline V gene has CDR1 LGHNA and CDR2 YSLEER. V was trimmed by 1 base and J by 3 bases, leaving 14 bases between them. The CDR3 is made up of 16 amino acids. The CDR3 region has the DNA TGCGCCAGCAGCCAAGTGGGTAGACCCCGGACAGATACGCAGTATTTT. It translates to CASSQVGRPRTDTQYF.

The rearrangement uses TRBV29-1 and TRBJ1-1, with D possibly matching TRBD1 (6 bases). This CDR3 has 15 residues. V lost 6 bases, J lost 3 bases, and 20 bases lay in between. Germline values: CDR1 SQVTM, CDR2 ANQGSEA. The CDR3, as DNA: TGCAGCGTCGTAATGGCGGGGGCTAGGGACACTGAAGCTTTCTTT. This codes for CSVVMAGARDTEAFF.

The V call is TRBV20-1, the J call TRBJ1-2, with D unclear. The length of the CDR3 is 13 residues. V was clipped by 1 base and J by 1 base, with 7 bases between them. Germline-derived CDR1 and CDR2 are DFQATT and SNEGSKA (reference sequence). The CDR3 loop reads CSARVVFNYGYTF. DNA of the CDR3: TGCAGTGCTAGAGTTGTATTTAACTATGGCTACACCTTC.

The chain links TRBV18 to TRBJ2-5; D gene ambiguous. V lost 4 bases, J lost 4 bases, and 4 bases lay in between. Germline V gene sequence: CDR1 KGHSH, CDR2 LQKENI. The length of the CDR3 is 11 residues. CDR3 residues: CASSRVETQYF. The CDR3 DNA reads TGTGCCAGCTCACGGGTAGAGACCCAGTACTTC. Looking up the rest from reference TRBV18 and TRBJ2-5 gives the full variable domain: NAGVMQNPRHLVRRRGQEARLRCSPMKGHSHVYWYRQLPEEGLKFMVYLQKENIIDESGMPKERFSAEFPKEGPSILRIQQVVRGDSAAYFCASSRVETQYFGPGTRLLVL.

The chain combines TRBV15 with TRBJ2-1, with 9 bases identical to TRBD2. The V gene's germline CDR1 is LNHNV and CDR2 YYDKDF (reference sequence). The ends lost 7 bases at V and 6 bases at J; junction bases unmatched: 7. The CDR3 is 14 amino acids. The CDR3 sequence is CATKGLATPNEQFF. In nucleotides, the CDR3 is TGTGCCACCAAGGGACTAGCCACTCCCAATGAGCAGTTCTTC. The full variable domain, its missing parts supplied by reference TRBV15 and TRBJ2-1, is DAMVIQNPRYQVTQFGKPVTLSCSQTLNHNVMYWYQQKSSQAPKLLFHYYDKDFNNEADTPDNFQSRRPNTSFCFLDIRSPGLGDTAMYLCATKGLATPNEQFFGPGTRLTVL.

CDR3 sequence: CASKSRQGRTEAFF. CDR3 in DNA: TGTGCCAGCAAATCCCGACAGGGTCGAACTGAAGCTTTCTTT. This chain connects TRBV27 to TRBJ1-1, with 7 nucleotides matching TRBD1. The V gene end was trimmed by 7 bases and the J gene end by 5 bases; junction bases not matched to a gene: 10. This CDR3 is 14 amino acids long. Germline CDR1 MNHEY, CDR2 SMNVEV (reference sequence).

The V call is TRBV9, the J call TRBJ1-2, with 7 bases aligning to TRBD1. J was trimmed by 4 bases and V by 3 bases; bases with no gene match: 3. Germline CDR1 and CDR2: SGDLS and YYNGEE. The CDR3 spans 13 residues. CDR3 DNA: TGTGCCAGCAGCGCCCGGGACAGCTATGGCTACACCTTC. Protein: CASSARDSYGYTF.

The rearrangement uses TRBV29-1 and TRBJ1-2, with TRBD1 matching 11 bases. The V and J ends lost 4 bases and 7 bases, in that order; junction bases with no gene match: 5. CDR1 and CDR2 from the germline V gene are SQVTM and ANQGSEA. The CDR3 runs to 13 residues. The CDR3 sequence is CSVAGTGGTGYTF. The CDR3 DNA reads TGCAGCGTTGCTGGGACAGGGGGAACTGGCTACACCTTC. The full variable domain, rest sourced from reference TRBV29-1 and TRBJ1-2, is SAVISQKPSRDICQRGTSLTIQCQVDSQVTMMFWYRQQPGQSLTLIATANQGSEATYESGFVIDKFPISRPNLTFSTLTVSNMSPEDSSIYLCSVAGTGGTGYTFGSGTRLTVV.

The CDR3 region has the DNA TGTGCCAGCAGTGGGGGGACCCAGTACTTC. Encoded protein: CASSGGTQYF. The chain combines TRBV25-1 with TRBJ2-5; no firm D call. The V end was cut by 4 bases, the J end by 7 bases, with 4 bases between. CDR1 and CDR2 from the germline V gene are MGHDK and SYGVNS. The CDR3 has 10 amino acids.

The rearrangement joins TRBV14 to TRBJ2-3; D tentatively reads TRBD1 or TRBD2 (6 bases each). Germline lookup yields CDR1 SGHDN and CDR2 FVKESK. Trimming cost V 2 bases and J 6 bases, with 15 bases left between them. The CDR3 totals 15 residues. The DNA for the CDR3 is TGTGCCAGCAGCCAAACCAGGGGACTCCAGGATACGCAGTATTTT. Its protein is CASSQTRGLQDTQYF.